This T cell receptor beta chain originates from a study of human T cells and chemical hapten exposure. Study summary: Patch tests containing 0.01% DPC, applied to the upper back, were read at 6 days.

Each CDR3 protein is one row after TCRdb ran MiXCR on the RACE reads. The sample has some 94,000 distinct CDR3 sequences; 9.5% to 15% are singletons. Time point of the sample: patch test 1, 2 weeks after DPC sensitization. Sample treatment: therapeutic diphenylcyclopropenone sensitization with weekly scalp DPC. The CDR3 loop spans 14 amino acids. From germline, CDR1 is SGHDN and CDR2 FVKESK. Trimming pared 1 base from V and 0 bases from J, leaving 7 bases between. There are a few counts of this clonotype. The input for sequencing was whole blood, taken in connection with sensitization to the hapten diphenylcyclopropenone (DPC). This sequence joins TRBV14 and TRBJ2-7; D is unresolved. The receptor was isolated from a woman between 40 and 50 years old with alopecia areata. Some clones in this sample may be carry-over from other donors' samples. The CDR3 DNA is TGTGCCAGCAGCCAAGCCTCCGGCTCCTACGAGCAGTACTTC. Amino acid sequence: CASSQASGSYEQYF.